What follows are 18 T cell receptor beta chains derived from one specimen sequenced in a study of control samples from healthy donors and cancer patients. Libraries were prepared by immunoSEQ multiplex PCR; TCRdb keeps only in-frame clonotypes and omits some of them. The sample yields 70,000 to 100,000 clones, roughly 89% seen once. The sequenced sample was blood. The source of these receptors is a man aged 50-59 years in good health.

The J gene is TRBJ1-1, the V gene TRBV19, with D hard to call. V lost 7 bases to trimming and J lost 1 base, with 7 bases between them. CDR1 is LNHDA, CDR2 SQIVND, per germline (reference sequence). The CDR3 has 12 amino acids. CDR3 bases: TGTGCCAGTATGAGACGGAACACTGAAGCTTTCTTT. It specifies CASMRRNTEAFF.

This clone was detected only a few times. Written as DNA, the CDR3 is TGTGCCAGCAGCCGTGAAGAGTTCACAGATACGCAGTATTTT. This gives the protein CASSREEFTDTQYF. The chain couples TRBV21-1 to TRBJ2-3; the table's D call TRBD2 went unverified against the DNA. TRBV21-1 is tagged as a pseudogene. The CDR3 totals 14 residues.

This chain connects TRBV2 to TRBJ1-2; D might be TRBD1 (5 bases). Looked up from germline, CDR1 is SNHLY and CDR2 is FYNNEI. The CDR3 extends over 12 amino acids. Trimming cost V 2 bases and J 7 bases, with 8 bases left between them. This CDR3 reads CASSEQGFGYTF. CDR3 bases: TGTGCCAGCAGTGAACAGGGATTTGGCTACACCTTC.

The CDR3 here is CASSEGMGSGETQYF. The DNA for the CDR3 is TGTGCCAGCAGTGAAGGTATGGGATCCGGGGAGACCCAGTACTTC. This chain connects TRBV6-1 to TRBJ2-5; D not resolved. The germline gives CDR1 MNHNS, CDR2 SASEGT. V lost 1 base to trimming and J lost 5 bases, with 14 bases between them. CDR3 length: 15 amino acids.

The chain carries TRBV9 and TRBJ2-5; D is undetermined. The CDR3 spans 14 residues. Trimming removed 2 bases at V and 4 bases at J, with 12 bases between. Germline V gene lookup returns CDR1 SGDLS and CDR2 YYNGEE. Here the CDR3 DNA reads TGTGCCAGCAGCGTCCGTGGGCTGGGAGAGACCCAGTACTTC. This encodes CASSVRGLGETQYF.

This chain joins TRBV6-6 and TRBJ2-2; 7 nucleotides align to TRBD2. CDR3 size: 16 residues. Trimming cost V 4 bases and J 1 base; bases outside gene matches: 6. Germline loops: CDR1 MNHNY, CDR2 SVGAGI (reference sequence). The CDR3 coding sequence is TGTGCCAGCAGTTCCCCCGGGGGGAGGAACACCGGGGAGCTGTTTTTT. Protein product: CASSSPGGRNTGELFF.

J is TRBJ2-3 and V is TRBV6-5; TRBD1 matches 10 bases. The CDR3 runs 14 residues. In germline, CDR1 is MNHEY, CDR2 SVGAGI. V gave up 6 bases and J gave up 2 bases; unmatched junction bases: 2. DNA of the CDR3: TGTGCCAGCAGGGACAGGGGGGACACAGATACGCAGTATTTT. Its translation is CASRDRGDTDTQYF.

V gene TRBV29-1 combines with J gene TRBJ2-3, with 9 bases aligning to TRBD1. Germline assignment: CDR1 SQVTM and CDR2 ANQGSEA. Unmatched junction bases numbered 9, after V lost 7 bases and J lost 7 bases. The CDR3 is made up of 13 amino acids. DNA for the CDR3: TGCAGCGCTCCGGGACAGGGTCGGAATACGCAGTATTTT. Amino acids: CSAPGQGRNTQYF.

A note on this clone: The junction does not match germline at one end; this may be a read error. J is TRBJ2-2 and V is TRBV24-1; no reliable D call. From germline, CDR1 is KGHDR and CDR2 SFDVKD. This CDR3 spans 13 amino acids. The CDR3 sequence is CATSGAFTRELFF. The CDR3 DNA reads TGTGCCACCAGTGGGGCCTTCACCAGGGAGCTGTTTTTT.

The chain combines TRBV6-5 with TRBJ1-1; 8 bases fit TRBD1. V lost 7 bases to trimming and J lost 0 bases; unmatched junction nucleotides: 4. This CDR3 has 14 amino acids. Per the germline V gene, CDR1 is MNHEY and CDR2 is SVGAGI. The CDR3 reads CASKRTGLNTEAFF. Written as DNA, the CDR3 is TGTGCCAGCAAGAGGACAGGGTTGAACACTGAAGCTTTCTTT.

J is TRBJ1-5 and V is TRBV2, with D uncertain. Germline V gene lookup returns CDR1 SNHLY and CDR2 FYNNEI. This CDR3 has 14 amino acids. The V end lost 3 bases, the J end lost 9 bases, and 15 bases lay between the germline ends. The CDR3 protein is CASSEMGSIRPQHF. As DNA, the CDR3 is TGTGCCAGCAGTGAGATGGGATCGATCAGGCCCCAGCATTTT.

This rearrangement joins TRBV6-6 to TRBJ1-5; 9 bases are a match to TRBD1. Germline V gene lookup returns CDR1 MNHNY and CDR2 SVGAGI (reference sequence). The V segment lost 7 bases and the J segment 7 bases; nucleotides outside the gene matches: 8. The CDR3 has 14 residues. This CDR3 is CASNANRGRQPQHF. The DNA of the CDR3 is TGTGCCAGCAACGCTAACAGGGGGCGGCAGCCCCAGCATTTT.

CDR3 DNA sequence: TGTGCCAGCAGTCGTACAGGCCCTTATTCACCCCTCCACTTT. Its protein is CASSRTGPYSPLHF. The genes are TRBV6-2 or TRBV6-3 and TRBJ1-6, with a tentative D call TRBD1 (5 bases). The CDR3 is 14 residues long. CDR1 is MNHEY, CDR2 SVGEGT, per germline. V was trimmed by 5 bases and J by 8 bases, leaving 13 bases between them.

The V gene is TRBV6-5, the J gene TRBJ1-1, with TRBD1 matching 7 bases. This CDR3 has 14 amino acids. Germline CDR1 reads MNHEY; CDR2 reads SVGAGI. After removal of 6 bases from V and 4 bases from J, the junction contained 8 bases not matched to a gene. The CDR3 nucleotides are TGTGCCAGCAGGGGAGGGGGCAGGAGCACTGAAGCTTTCTTT. This sequence encodes CASRGGGRSTEAFF.

This rearrangement joins TRBV21-1 to TRBJ1-2; TRBD1 is the table's D call and was not checked against the DNA. TRBV21-1 is a pseudogene. There are 14 residues in the CDR3. Here the CDR3 DNA reads TGTGCCAGCAGCGGAACCAGGGGTGGCTATGGCTACACCTTC. It specifies CASSGTRGGYGYTF.

The chain joins TRBV6-5 to TRBJ2-1; 8 nucleotides match TRBD2. The CDR3 runs to 13 residues. Germline V gene lookup returns CDR1 MNHEY and CDR2 SVGAGI. V was clipped by 6 bases and J by 6 bases; unmatched bases: 4. Here the CDR3 DNA reads TGTGCCAGCAGGGAGCGGGGGATCAATGAGCAGTTCTTC. It yields the protein CASRERGINEQFF.

This chain joins TRBV19 and TRBJ2-3; unclear D gene. The CDR3 has 14 amino acids. Per the germline V gene, CDR1 is LNHDA and CDR2 is SQIVND (reference sequence). Trimming removed 1 base at V and 1 base at J, with 6 bases between. CDR3: CASSIALGTDTQYF. The CDR3 DNA follows: TGTGCCAGTAGTATAGCCCTGGGCACAGATACGCAGTATTTT.

This clone appeared once. The rearrangement joins TRBV29-1 to TRBJ2-7; D might be TRBD1 (6 bases). The CDR3 runs to 13 residues. Trimming removed 7 bases at V and 0 bases at J, with 13 bases between. From germline, CDR1 is SQVTM and CDR2 ANQGSEA. Here the CDR3 DNA reads TGCAGCGCCCTGACGGACAGCTCCTACGAGCAGTACTTC. Translating it yields CSALTDSSYEQYF.